This T cell receptor beta chain came from a study of cytomegalovirus exposure and HLA in healthy donors. Study conclusions and caveats: Per a later analysis, HLA-associated TCR beta chains showed more clonal expansion than other, equally common TCR beta chains.

Germline assignment: CDR1 MGHDK and CDR2 SYGVNS. Trimming shortened V by 3 bases and J by 3 bases, and 17 bases separated the two germline ends. The CDR3 extends over 16 amino acids. 60 Vbeta and 13 Jbeta primers were used in PCR. Method: immunoSEQ multiplex PCR; TCRdb's copy keeps in-frame clones and lacks some. The sample carries about 200,000 clones, roughly 80% recorded once. As to this clone: Its antigen is not identified.

The sample was PBMCs. This clonotype was sampled from a man aged 25 to 40 in good health and CMV-seronegative. The chain combines TRBV25-1 with TRBJ1-1, with D uncertain. The CDR3 DNA is TGTGCCAGCAGTGAGCGCCGTCCCGAAGAGGACACTGAAGCTTTCTTT. Protein sequence: CASSERRPEEDTEAFF.